The entry below gives a single TCR beta chain sequence along with its context. This sample stems from a study of blood T cell repertoires in COVID-19. As for the study in general: Sites in the United States, Italy and Spain provided acute and convalescent COVID-19 samples. The analysed material was cDNA or gDNA that came from T cells, B-cell-depleted T cells, or PBMCs.

How the authors handled the data: Reference gene primers were amplified, and this amplification served to estimate nucleated cell counts. Here immunoSEQ multiplex PCR was the method, and the copy in TCRdb shows in-frame clones only, minus some. V and J calls plus clone size are reproduced from that table; the DNA served to infer D and trimming. The sample gives more than 200,000 clones, around 87% of which show up once; around 5% is in the top ten. Seattle patients were enrolled during active infection and followed longitudinally. V gave up 8 bases and J gave up 4 bases; unmatched junction bases: 5. There are 13 residues in the CDR3. In germline, CDR1 is MGHDK, CDR2 SYGVNS.

The sequenced sample was peripheral blood. The origin of this receptor is a woman aged 60 to 75 with COVID-19, enrolled during active disease. The chain joins TRBV25-1 to TRBJ1-5, with 7 positions matching TRBD1. The CDR3 region has the DNA TGTGCCAGCGGATACAGGGGTAATCAGCCCCAGCATTTT. As protein: CASGYRGNQPQHF.